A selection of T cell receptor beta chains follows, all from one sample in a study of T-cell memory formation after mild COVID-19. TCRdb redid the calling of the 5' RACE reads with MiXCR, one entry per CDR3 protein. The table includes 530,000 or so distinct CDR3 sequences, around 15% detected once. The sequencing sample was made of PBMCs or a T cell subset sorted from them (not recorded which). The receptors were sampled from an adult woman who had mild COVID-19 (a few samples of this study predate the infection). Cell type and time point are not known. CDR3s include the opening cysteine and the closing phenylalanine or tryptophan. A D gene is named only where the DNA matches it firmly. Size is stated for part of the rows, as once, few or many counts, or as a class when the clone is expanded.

CSARYRGYGNTIYF | TGCAGTGCTAGATATCGGGGTTACGGAAACACCATATATTTT | TRBJ1-3 | TRBV20-1 | - | few
CASSSSLNSPLHF | TGTGCCAGCAGCTCCTCACTCAATTCACCCCTCCACTTT | TRBJ1-6 | TRBV7-2 | - | few
CASSLAGSPSYEQYF | TGTGCCAGCAGCTTAGCGGGTTCCCCGTCCTACGAGCAGTACTTC | TRBJ2-7 | TRBV7-9 | - | -
CASNRLAGNQETQYF | TGTGCCAGCAACCGACTAGCCGGTAACCAAGAGACCCAGTACTTC | TRBJ2-5 | TRBV6-4 | TRBD2 | -
CASSSPEGSNTGELFF | TGTGCCAGCAGCTCCCCCGAGGGTTCGAACACCGGGGAGCTGTTTTTT | TRBJ2-2 | TRBV7-9 | - | few
CASSFPLGSDNEQFF | TGTGCCAGCAGCTTCCCCCTTGGGTCCGACAATGAGCAGTTCTTC | TRBJ2-1 | TRBV7-2 | - | few
CASNLQGVGTDTQYF | TGTGCCAGCAACTTACAGGGTGTGGGGACAGATACGCAGTATTTT | TRBJ2-3 | TRBV9 | - | few
CASIPGLAENEQFF | TGTGCCAGCATCCCCGGACTGGCCGAAAATGAGCAGTTCTTC | TRBJ2-1 | TRBV7-9 | - | -
CASSLALWETQYF | TGTGCCAGCAGCTTAGCTTTATGGGAGACCCAGTACTTC | TRBJ2-5 | TRBV7-6 | - | -
CSAVREGVPYEQYF | TGCAGCGCTGTCCGGGAGGGGGTACCCTACGAGCAGTACTTC | TRBJ2-7 | TRBV29-1 | TRBD2 | many
CASHEGQPTPVYEQYF | TGCGCCAGCCACGAGGGACAGCCGACTCCTGTCTACGAGCAGTACTTC | TRBJ2-7 | TRBV5-1 | TRBD1 | -
CASRDPGLAHYEQYF | TGTGCCAGCAGAGATCCGGGACTAGCACATTACGAGCAGTACTTC | TRBJ2-7 | TRBV2 | TRBD2 | -
CASSWPGVYGYTF | TGTGCCAGCAGTTGGCCAGGGGTCTATGGCTACACCTTC | TRBJ1-2 | TRBV12-3/TRBV12-4 | - | -
CASSLGSIQFF | TGTGCCAGCAGTTTAGGTTCGATACAGTTCTTC | TRBJ2-1 | TRBV12-3/TRBV12-4 | - | few
CASSSTHQETQYF | TGTGCCAGCAGCTCGACCCATCAAGAGACCCAGTACTTC | TRBJ2-5 | TRBV7-8 | - | few
CASSDNSGSTDTQYF | TGTGCCAGCAGTGACAATAGCGGGAGCACAGATACGCAGTATTTT | TRBJ2-3 | TRBV6-4 | TRBD2 | -
CASSLVPSWRGVTEAFF | TGTGCCAGCAGCTTAGTCCCCTCCTGGCGGGGGGTCACTGAAGCTTTCTTT | TRBJ1-1 | TRBV7-6 | - | -
CASSLWPGNSPLHF | TGTGCCAGCAGCTTATGGCCGGGAAATTCACCCCTCCACTTT | TRBJ1-6 | TRBV7-2 | - | -
CASYTGGASLGELFF | TGTGCCAGCTATACAGGGGGCGCGTCCCTCGGGGAGCTGTTTTTT | TRBJ2-2 | TRBV18 | TRBD1 | -
CASSFLGRAAEQAFF | TGTGCCAGCAGTTTCTTAGGCCGGGCCGCTGAACAAGCTTTCTTT | TRBJ1-1 | TRBV27 | - | many